This TCR beta chain was identified in a study of cytomegalovirus exposure and HLA in healthy donors. Study information: Falling in the Caucasian-associated ancestry cluster were approximately 84% of 398 genotyped donors. Study observations and caveats: Later analysis indicated greater clonal expansion among HLA-associated TCR beta chains than among equally common other chains. A later analysis reportedly identified an Asian-associated ancestry cluster as carrying fewer N-insertions than the 666-donor mean. Cytomegalovirus status was reportedly diagnosed by the classifier with high sensitivity and specificity.

On this clone: Its target is unknown. Other nucleotide sequences in the sample specify the same CDR3.

13 Jbeta primers and 60 Vbeta primers were used for the PCR. Generated by immunoSEQ multiplex PCR, the TCRdb table keeps only in-frame clones and is missing some. This table holds around 190,000 clones, 70% to 90% found once. V was shortened by 2 bases and J by 6 bases, with 12 bases between the two germline ends. The germline V gene has CDR1 SGHRS and CDR2 YFSETQ. The CDR3 is 14 amino acids. The source is a woman aged 25 to 45 in good health and CMV-seronegative. The sequenced sample was PBMCs. The chain carries TRBV5-1 and TRBJ2-1; the D gene is possibly TRBD2 (6 bases). CDR3 in DNA: TGCGCCAGCAGCTTAGACGGGGGTTTCAATGAGCAGTTCTTC. This translates into CASSLDGGFNEQFF.